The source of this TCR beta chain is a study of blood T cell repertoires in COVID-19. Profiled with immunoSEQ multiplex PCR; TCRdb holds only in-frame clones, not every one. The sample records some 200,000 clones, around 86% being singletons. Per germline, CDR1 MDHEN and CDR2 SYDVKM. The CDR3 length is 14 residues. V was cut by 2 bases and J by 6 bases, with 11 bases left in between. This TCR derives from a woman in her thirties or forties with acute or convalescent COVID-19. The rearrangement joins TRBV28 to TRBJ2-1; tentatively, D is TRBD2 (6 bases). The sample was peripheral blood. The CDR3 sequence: CASSLTSPRNEQFF. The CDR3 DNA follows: TGTGCCAGCAGTTTAACTAGCCCCCGCAATGAGCAGTTCTTC.